The 17 T cell receptor beta chains below all came from one sample that was sequenced in a study of shared clonotypes between healthy human individuals. The assay was immunoSEQ multiplex PCR, and TCRdb's table has in-frame clones only and misses some. The sample has about 2.4 million clones; 80% to 95% are singletons. Sequencing was performed on naive CD4+ T cells from PBMCs. Subset described: CD45RA+ positively selected. These receptors were taken from a young man in good health. Some clones in this sample may be carry-over from other donors' samples.

A single count supports this clone. The V and J genes are TRBV28 and TRBJ2-1; unclear D gene. V lost 8 bases, J lost 6 bases, and 17 bases lay in between. The CDR3 covers 14 residues. Germline assignment: CDR1 MDHEN and CDR2 SYDVKM. CDR3 DNA: TGTGCCAGCGCCCGCACCGACTCAATCAATGAGCAGTTCTTC. The encoded protein is CASARTDSINEQFF.

The rearrangement links TRBV19 to TRBJ1-2; unclear D gene. The CDR3 loop spans 15 amino acids. Germline V gene sequence: CDR1 LNHDA, CDR2 SQIVND (reference sequence). Between the trimmed V and J ends, which lost 1 base and 2 bases, there was a span of 11 bases. The CDR3 region is CASSIGSSYNYGYTF. The CDR3 DNA is TGTGCCAGTAGTATAGGGTCCAGCTACAACTATGGCTACACCTTC.

The chain combines TRBV6-1 with TRBJ2-2, with a tentative D call TRBD2 (5 bases). The germline V gene has CDR1 MNHNS and CDR2 SASEGT. The CDR3 extends over 16 amino acids. V lost 2 bases and J 3 bases, leaving 13 bases between the germline ends. Here the CDR3 reads CASSENLRRDTGELFF. Written as DNA, the CDR3 is TGTGCCAGCAGTGAAAATTTGCGGCGGGACACCGGGGAGCTGTTTTTT.

The rearrangement links TRBV2 to TRBJ2-7; D uncertain. CDR3 length equals 11 residues. Germline values: CDR1 SNHLY, CDR2 FYNNEI. Trimming pared 1 base from V and 10 bases from J, leaving 8 bases between. The CDR3 DNA follows: TGTGCCAGCAGTGAAGGGGTCCGTCAGTACTTC. This translates into CASSEGVRQYF.

V gene TRBV18 combines with J gene TRBJ2-7, with D maybe TRBD1 (7 bases). Germline V gives CDR1 KGHSH, CDR2 LQKENI. Trimming took off 1 base at V and 4 bases at J, with 11 bases between the two ends. This CDR3 contains 14 residues. This CDR3 reads CASSPLSGGYEQYF. Here the CDR3 DNA reads TGTGCCAGCTCACCACTTTCAGGGGGGTACGAGCAGTACTTC.

This sequence joins TRBV15 and TRBJ2-2; TRBD1 aligns across 11 bases. CDR3 length: 18 amino acids. Germline-derived CDR1 and CDR2 are LNHNV and YYDKDF (reference sequence). The V and J ends lost 2 bases and 8 bases, in that order; junction bases with no gene match: 13. The CDR3, as DNA: TGTGCCACCAGCAGATTTGGGCGGAGGACAGGGGGCAGGGGGGAGCTGTTTTTT. Its protein is CATSRFGRRTGGRGELFF. Based on the CDR3 plus reference TRBV15 and TRBJ2-2, the full variable domain is DAMVIQNPRYQVTQFGKPVTLSCSQTLNHNVMYWYQQKSSQAPKLLFHYYDKDFNNEADTPDNFQSRRPNTSFCFLDIRSPGLGDTAMYLCATSRFGRRTGGRGELFFGEGSRLTVL.

There are a few counts of this clone. The chain uses TRBV5-1 and TRBJ1-3; D may be TRBD1 (5 bases). The CDR3 loop spans 17 amino acids. The V gene lost 4 bases and the J gene lost 3 bases, with 20 bases spanning the gap. Looked up from germline, CDR1 is SGHRS and CDR2 is YFSETQ. CDR3 amino acids: CASSPAKDGGGGNTIYF. Here the CDR3 DNA reads TGCGCCAGCAGCCCGGCAAAGGACGGTGGGGGTGGAAACACCATATATTTT.

J is TRBJ2-7 and V is TRBV5-1; 10 bases match TRBD1. The CDR3 runs to 15 residues. Per the germline V gene, CDR1 is SGHRS and CDR2 is YFSETQ. With V trimmed by 2 bases and J by 5 bases, 7 bases remained unmatched. The chain's CDR3 is CASSFDGTGAHEQYF. CDR3 DNA: TGCGCCAGCAGCTTCGATGGGACAGGGGCCCACGAGCAGTACTTC. Full variable domain (rest looked up from reference TRBV5-1 and TRBJ2-7): KAGVTQTPRYLIKTRGQQVTLSCSPISGHRSVSWYQQTPGQGLQFLFEYFSETQRNKGNFPGRFSGRQFSNSRSEMNVSTLELGDSALYLCASSFDGTGAHEQYFGPGTRLTVT.

This chain uses TRBV7-8 with TRBJ2-2; D remains ambiguous. CDR1 SGHVS and CDR2 FQNEAQ come from the germline V gene. The CDR3 totals 13 residues. The germline V and J ends were trimmed by 5 bases and 6 bases, with 10 bases remaining between them. The CDR3 here is CASSPHGAGELFF. In nucleotides, the CDR3 is TGTGCCAGCAGCCCCCATGGGGCCGGGGAGCTGTTTTTT.

This clone has only one observation. This same CDR3 is encoded by further DNA sequences in the sample. The chain combines TRBV28 with TRBJ1-5; unclear D gene. In germline, CDR1 is MDHEN, CDR2 SYDVKM. The CDR3 is 11 amino acids. Trimming left V 6 bases short and J 6 bases short, with 6 bases between. CDR3 amino acids: CASSSIQPQHF. Here the CDR3 DNA reads TGTGCCAGCAGCTCCATTCAGCCCCAGCATTTT. Full variable domain (missing parts from reference TRBV28 and TRBJ1-5): DVKVTQSSRYLVKRTGEKVFLECVQDMDHENMFWYRQDPGLGLRLIYFSYDVKMKEKGDIPEGYSVSREKKERFSLILESASTNQTSMYLCASSSIQPQHFGDGTRLSIL.

The V gene is TRBV5-4, the J gene TRBJ2-1; TRBD2 agrees at 8 bases. V shed 9 bases, J shed 0 bases, and the junction held 8 bases outside the gene matches. In germline, CDR1 is SGHNT, CDR2 YYREEE (reference sequence). This CDR3 is 15 amino acids long. CDR3 sequence reads: CATRSGTSSYNEQFF. The CDR3 nucleotides read TGTGCCACCCGTAGCGGGACAAGCTCCTACAATGAGCAGTTCTTC.

The chain combines TRBV28 with TRBJ1-3; D is possibly TRBD1 (5 bases). The length of the CDR3 is 14 residues. Germline CDR1 is MDHEN and CDR2 is SYDVKM. Trimming cost V 4 bases and J 4 bases, with 11 bases left between them. The CDR3 coding sequence is TGTGCCAGCAGTTCCCACCCAGGGGGAAACACCATATATTTT. This translates into CASSSHPGGNTIYF.

V usage is TRBV28 and J usage is TRBJ1-2; D ambiguous. V dropped 2 bases and J dropped 7 bases, with 26 bases sitting between them. CDR3 length: 18 amino acids. Germline V gene sequence: CDR1 MDHEN, CDR2 SYDVKM. In nucleotides, the CDR3 is TGTGCCAGCAGTTTAGGTTTGGGTCAGGCCCAATACTTTACTGGCTACACCTTC. It translates to CASSLGLGQAQYFTGYTF.

J is TRBJ1-2 and V is TRBV28; TRBD1 matches at 7 bases. J gave up 13 bases and V 4 bases, and 15 bases lay outside the gene matches. The CDR3 runs 14 residues. Germline CDR1 is MDHEN and CDR2 is SYDVKM. The CDR3 bases are TGTGCCAGCAGTTCGCCGACAGGGCTCGATACGCGCACCTTC. This sequence encodes CASSSPTGLDTRTF.

V and J are TRBV27 and TRBJ1-1; possibly TRBD1 for D (5 bases). CDR1 and CDR2 from the germline V gene are MNHEY and SMNVEV (reference sequence). The CDR3 consists of 16 residues. Trimming took off 4 bases at V and 5 bases at J, with 20 bases between the two ends. The DNA of the CDR3 is TGTGCCAGCAGTTCCAGCTCCCGGGGGGAGGGAACTGAAGCTTTCTTT. Its protein product is CASSSSSRGEGTEAFF.

V is TRBV4-3 and J is TRBJ1-2; possible D gene TRBD1, 5 bases. The CDR3 length is 14 residues. CDR1 LGHNA and CDR2 YSLEER come from the germline V gene. With 0 bases removed from V and 4 bases from J, the gap between germline ends came to 9 bases. CDR3 coding DNA: TGCGCCAGCAGCCAAGAGGAGGGGACCTATGGCTACACCTTC. It yields the protein CASSQEEGTYGYTF.

The chain links TRBV5-4 to TRBJ1-1; the D gene is possibly TRBD1 (5 bases). The CDR3 sequence is 15 residues long. Germline CDR1 is SGHNT and CDR2 is YYREEE (reference sequence). V lost 0 bases and J 7 bases, leaving 16 bases between the germline ends. The CDR3 reads CASSLAGRVGGEAFF. The CDR3, as DNA: TGTGCCAGCAGCTTGGCCGGCAGGGTTGGAGGTGAAGCTTTCTTT.